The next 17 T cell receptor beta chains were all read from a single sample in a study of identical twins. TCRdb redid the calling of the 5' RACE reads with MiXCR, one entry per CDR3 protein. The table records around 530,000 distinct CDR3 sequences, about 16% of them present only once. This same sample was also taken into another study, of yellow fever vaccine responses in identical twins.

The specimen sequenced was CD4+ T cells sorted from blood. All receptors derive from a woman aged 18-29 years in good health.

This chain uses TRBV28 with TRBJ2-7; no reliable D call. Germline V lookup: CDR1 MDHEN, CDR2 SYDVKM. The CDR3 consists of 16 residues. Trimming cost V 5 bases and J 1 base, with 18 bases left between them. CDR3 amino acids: CASSTAGATASYEQYV. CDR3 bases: TGTGCCAGCAGTACGGCCGGTGCCACAGCTTCCTACGAGCAGTACGTC.

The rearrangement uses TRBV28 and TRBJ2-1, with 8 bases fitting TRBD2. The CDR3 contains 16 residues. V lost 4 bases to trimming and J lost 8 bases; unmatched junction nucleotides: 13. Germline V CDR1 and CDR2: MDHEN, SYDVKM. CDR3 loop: CASSSLTVGGVYEQFF. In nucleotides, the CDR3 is TGTGCCAGCAGTTCACTGACTGTCGGGGGGGTCTATGAGCAGTTCTTC.

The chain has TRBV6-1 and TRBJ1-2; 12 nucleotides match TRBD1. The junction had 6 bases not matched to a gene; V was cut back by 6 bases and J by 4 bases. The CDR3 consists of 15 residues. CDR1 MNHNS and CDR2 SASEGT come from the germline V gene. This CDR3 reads CASRKPGQGAYGYTF. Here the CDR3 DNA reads TGTGCCAGCAGAAAACCGGGACAGGGGGCCTATGGCTACACCTTC.

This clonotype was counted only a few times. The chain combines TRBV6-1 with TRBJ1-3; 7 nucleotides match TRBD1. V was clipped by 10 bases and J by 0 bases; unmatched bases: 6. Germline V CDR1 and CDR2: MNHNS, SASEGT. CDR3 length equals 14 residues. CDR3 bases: TGTGCCACCACAGGGGAACGCTCTGGAAACACCATATATTTT. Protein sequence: CATTGERSGNTIYF.

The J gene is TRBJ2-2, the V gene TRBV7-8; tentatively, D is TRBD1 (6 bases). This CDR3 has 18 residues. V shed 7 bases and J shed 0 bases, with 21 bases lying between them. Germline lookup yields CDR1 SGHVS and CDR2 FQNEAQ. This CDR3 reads CASTSLPPTGANTGELFF. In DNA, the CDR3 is TGTGCCAGCACCAGCTTACCTCCGACAGGAGCGAACACCGGGGAGCTGTTTTTT.

The CDR3 nucleotides are TGCAGCTCAGGACAGGTACCCTACAATGAGCAGTTCTTC. It translates to CSSGQVPYNEQFF. This chain connects TRBV29-1 to TRBJ2-1, with TRBD1 matching over 7 bases. With V trimmed by 8 bases and J by 2 bases, 6 bases remained unmatched. CDR1 and CDR2 from the germline V gene are SQVTM and ANQGSEA. The CDR3 spans 13 residues.

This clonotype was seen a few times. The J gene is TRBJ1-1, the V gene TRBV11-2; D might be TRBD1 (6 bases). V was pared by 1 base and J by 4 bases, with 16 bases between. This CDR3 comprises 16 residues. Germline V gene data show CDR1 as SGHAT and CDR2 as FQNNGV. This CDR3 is CASSLGGGRVFTEAFF. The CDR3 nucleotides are TGTGCCAGCAGCTTAGGGGGGGGCAGGGTGTTCACTGAAGCTTTCTTT.

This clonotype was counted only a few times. The CDR3 DNA reads as TGTGCCATCAGTGACAGTTGGACAGAGAATGGCTACACCTTC. Translating it yields CAISDSWTENGYTF. V gene TRBV10-3 combines with J gene TRBJ1-2, with D possibly TRBD1 on 6 matching bases. CDR3 length equals 14 residues. Germline values: CDR1 ENHRY, CDR2 SYGVKD. V lost 3 bases and J 6 bases, leaving 14 bases between the germline ends.

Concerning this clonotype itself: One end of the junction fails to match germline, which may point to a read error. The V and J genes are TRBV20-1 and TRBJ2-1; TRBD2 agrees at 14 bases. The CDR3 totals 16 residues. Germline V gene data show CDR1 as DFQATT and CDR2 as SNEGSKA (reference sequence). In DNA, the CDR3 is TGCTGTGCTACCGGGACTAGCGGGAGTTGGTACAATGAGCAGTTCTTC. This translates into CCATGTSGSWYNEQFF.

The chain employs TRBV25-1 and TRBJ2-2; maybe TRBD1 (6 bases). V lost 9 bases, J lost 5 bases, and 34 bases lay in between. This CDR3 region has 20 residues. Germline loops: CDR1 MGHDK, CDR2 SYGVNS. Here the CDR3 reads CASKGKIGQGFVSSTGELFF. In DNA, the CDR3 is TGTGCCAGTAAAGGCAAAATTGGGCAGGGGTTTGTTTCGAGTACCGGGGAGCTGTTTTTT.

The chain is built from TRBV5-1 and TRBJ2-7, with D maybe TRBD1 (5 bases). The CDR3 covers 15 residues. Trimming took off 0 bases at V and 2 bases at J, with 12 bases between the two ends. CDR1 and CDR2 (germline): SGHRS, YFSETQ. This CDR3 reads CASSLDYRPTYEQYF. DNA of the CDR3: TGCGCCAGCAGCTTGGATTACAGGCCAACCTACGAGCAGTACTTC.

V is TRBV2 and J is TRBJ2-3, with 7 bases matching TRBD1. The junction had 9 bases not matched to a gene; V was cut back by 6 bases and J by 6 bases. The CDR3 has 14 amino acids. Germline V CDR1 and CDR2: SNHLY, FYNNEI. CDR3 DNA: TGTGCCAGCAGGCGGACAGGAACTCGGGATACGCAGTATTTT. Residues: CASRRTGTRDTQYF.

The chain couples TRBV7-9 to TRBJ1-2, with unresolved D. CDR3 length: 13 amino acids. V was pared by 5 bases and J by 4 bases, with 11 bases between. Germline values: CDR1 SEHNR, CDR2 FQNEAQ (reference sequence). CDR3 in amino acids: CASSQAQIYGYTF. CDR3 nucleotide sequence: TGTGCCAGCAGCCAAGCACAGATCTATGGCTACACCTTC.

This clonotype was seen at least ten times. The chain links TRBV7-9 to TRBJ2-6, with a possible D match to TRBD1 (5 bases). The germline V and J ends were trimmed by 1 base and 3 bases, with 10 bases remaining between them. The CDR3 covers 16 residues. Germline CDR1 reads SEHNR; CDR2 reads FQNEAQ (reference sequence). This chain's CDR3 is CASSLGQGSGANVLTF. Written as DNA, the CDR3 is TGTGCCAGCAGCTTAGGTCAGGGCAGTGGGGCCAACGTCCTGACTTTC.

CDR3 sequence reads: CAISAGYGEQYV. CDR3 nucleotides: TGTGCCATCAGTGCTGGATACGGCGAGCAGTACGTC. The genes are TRBV10-3 and TRBJ2-7; D call uncertain. This CDR3 comprises 12 residues. CDR1 is ENHRY and CDR2 is SYGVKD in the germline V gene. Trimming took 4 bases from V and 6 from J, leaving 10 bases between them.

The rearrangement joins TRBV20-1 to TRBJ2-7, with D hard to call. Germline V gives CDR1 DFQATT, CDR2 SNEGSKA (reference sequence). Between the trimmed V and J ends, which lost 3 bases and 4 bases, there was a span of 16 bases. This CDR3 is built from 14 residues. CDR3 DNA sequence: TGCAGTGCTAGTCCTCCCCTAGACGCTTACGAGCAGTACGTC. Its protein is CSASPPLDAYEQYV.

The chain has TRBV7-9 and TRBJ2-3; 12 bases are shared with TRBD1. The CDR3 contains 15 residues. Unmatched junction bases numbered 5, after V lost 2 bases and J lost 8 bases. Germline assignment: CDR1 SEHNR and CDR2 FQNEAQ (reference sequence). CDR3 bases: TGTGCCAGCAGCTTATCTGGGACAGGGGGCTCTACGCAGTATTTT. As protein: CASSLSGTGGSTQYF.